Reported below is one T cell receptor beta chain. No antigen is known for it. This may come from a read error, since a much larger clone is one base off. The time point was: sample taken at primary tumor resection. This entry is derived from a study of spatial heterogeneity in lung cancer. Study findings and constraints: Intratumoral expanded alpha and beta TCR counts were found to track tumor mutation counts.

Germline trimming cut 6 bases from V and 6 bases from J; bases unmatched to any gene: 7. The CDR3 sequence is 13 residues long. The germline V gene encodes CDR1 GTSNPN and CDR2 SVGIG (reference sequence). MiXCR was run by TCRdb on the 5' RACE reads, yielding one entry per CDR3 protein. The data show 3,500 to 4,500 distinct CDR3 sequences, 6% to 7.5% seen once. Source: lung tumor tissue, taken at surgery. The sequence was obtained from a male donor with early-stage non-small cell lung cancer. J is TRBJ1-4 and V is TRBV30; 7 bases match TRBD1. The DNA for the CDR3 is TGTGCCTGCCGGACAGGACCCCATGAAAAACTGTTTTTT. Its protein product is CACRTGPHEKLFF.